The 23 T cell receptor beta chains presented below share a single source sample, sequenced in a study of blood T cell repertoires in COVID-19. Sequenced by immunoSEQ multiplex PCR; TCRdb stores in-frame clones only, minus some. The profile covers 300,000 to 450,000 clones, with 70% to 90% appearing a single time and approximately 2.4% taken by the ten largest. The sample consisted of peripheral blood. The receptor set was obtained from a woman aged 55-69 years with COVID-19, enrolled during active disease.

This chain connects TRBV19 to TRBJ1-2; D unresolved. From germline, CDR1 is LNHDA and CDR2 SQIVND (reference sequence). This CDR3 is 11 amino acids long. V gave up 3 bases and J gave up 9 bases, with 8 bases separating them. CDR3 loop: CASSIASSYTF. The CDR3 DNA reads as TGTGCCAGTAGTATCGCTTCTAGCTACACCTTC.

The chain links TRBV28 to TRBJ2-3, with D unresolved. This CDR3 has 11 residues. V lost 6 bases and J 3 bases, leaving 4 bases between the germline ends. Germline values: CDR1 MDHEN, CDR2 SYDVKM. CDR3 protein: CASRETDTQYF. CDR3 nucleotides: TGTGCCAGCAGAGAGACAGATACGCAGTATTTT.

The rearrangement links TRBV11-3 to TRBJ2-5; D might be TRBD1 (6 bases). Germline CDR1 SGHNT, CDR2 YENEEA. V was pared by 6 bases and J by 5 bases, with 16 bases between. CDR3 length: 14 amino acids. CDR3 in amino acids: CASRRSQGFETQYF. CDR3 bases: TGTGCCAGCAGACGGTCACAGGGTTTCGAGACCCAGTACTTC.

The rearrangement joins TRBV6-6 to TRBJ1-1; TRBD1 aligns across 11 bases. The germline gives CDR1 MNHNY, CDR2 SVGAGI (reference sequence). This CDR3 contains 16 residues. V lost 6 bases, J lost 1 base, and 7 bases stayed unmatched. The CDR3, as DNA: TGTGCCAGCAGCTTCGGACAGGGGGCGCCGAACACTGAAGCTTTCTTT. Protein: CASSFGQGAPNTEAFF.

The rearrangement links TRBV18 to TRBJ2-5, with a weak D call TRBD1 (6 bases). V dropped 4 bases and J dropped 2 bases, with 11 bases sitting between them. The CDR3 is made up of 14 amino acids. Germline CDR1 KGHSH, CDR2 LQKENI. CDR3 bases: TGTGCCAGCTCACTCCTAGGGGGACAAGAGACCCAGTACTTC. It is translated as CASSLLGGQETQYF. The complete variable domain, with remaining parts taken from reference TRBV18 and TRBJ2-5, reads NAGVMQNPRHLVRRRGQEARLRCSPMKGHSHVYWYRQLPEEGLKFMVYLQKENIIDESGMPKERFSAEFPKEGPSILRIQQVVRGDSAAYFCASSLLGGQETQYFGPGTRLLVL.

This chain connects TRBV7-3 to TRBJ2-1, with 8 bases fitting TRBD1. Germline CDR1 is SGHTA and CDR2 is FQGTGA. V was clipped by 6 bases and J by 9 bases; unmatched bases: 7. The CDR3 length is 13 residues. The CDR3 region is CASSFRGLSEQFF. CDR3 bases: TGTGCCAGCAGTTTCAGGGGGCTTAGTGAGCAGTTCTTC.

This clone was counted between two and nine times. The chain is built from TRBV2 and TRBJ1-5, with unresolved D. This CDR3 contains 14 residues. V lost 5 bases and J 0 bases, leaving 8 bases between the germline ends. CDR1 and CDR2 (germline): SNHLY, FYNNEI. The CDR3 sequence is CASSLEYSNQPQHF. In DNA, the CDR3 is TGTGCCAGCAGTCTCGAGTATAGCAATCAGCCCCAGCATTTT.

The genes are TRBV28 and TRBJ1-5; D is uncertain. This CDR3 region has 12 residues. Between the trimmed V and J ends, which lost 7 bases and 1 base, there was a span of 5 bases. Looked up from germline, CDR1 is MDHEN and CDR2 is SYDVKM. CDR3 nucleotides: TGTGCCAGCACTAGAAGCAATCAGCCCCAGCATTTT. Encoded protein: CASTRSNQPQHF.

This chain joins TRBV30 and TRBJ1-2, with D hard to call. V lost 1 base and J lost 7, with 10 bases in between. Germline lookup yields CDR1 GTSNPN and CDR2 SVGIG (reference sequence). This CDR3 spans 12 amino acids. The CDR3 sequence is CAWSDVRRGYTF. Written as DNA, the CDR3 is TGTGCCTGGAGTGACGTGCGGCGTGGCTACACCTTC.

The chain combines TRBV9 with TRBJ2-1; 12 nucleotides line up with TRBD2. The CDR3 covers 18 residues. Trimming at V came to 1 base and at J to 5 bases, leaving 10 bases not matched to a gene. Germline V gene sequence: CDR1 SGDLS, CDR2 YYNGEE. CDR3 sequence reads: CASSVSLAGGPRNNEQFF. CDR3 bases: TGTGCCAGCAGCGTATCCCTAGCGGGGGGGCCCCGGAACAATGAGCAGTTCTTC.

For the CDR3, the DNA is TGTGCCAGCTCCCCGCAACGCGAGGTAGTTAACCCTGAAGCTTTCTTT. Protein: CASSPQREVVNPEAFF. J is TRBJ1-1 and V is TRBV18, with D hard to call. Germline CDR1 reads KGHSH; CDR2 reads LQKENI. V shed 6 bases and J shed 6 bases, with 23 bases lying between them. This CDR3 region has 16 residues.

The chain combines TRBV7-2 with TRBJ2-5, with unresolved D. Trimming removed 5 bases at V and 0 bases at J, with 10 bases between. The CDR3 covers 14 residues. Germline CDR1 and CDR2: SGHTA and FQGNSA. The CDR3 spells CASSLSRNQETQYF. CDR3 nucleotide sequence: TGTGCCAGCAGCCTTTCGAGAAACCAAGAGACCCAGTACTTC. Looking up the rest from reference TRBV7-2 and TRBJ2-5 gives the full variable domain: GAGVSQSPSNKVTEKGKDVELRCDPISGHTALYWYRQSLGQGLEFLIYFQGNSAPDKSGLPSDRFSAERTGGSVSTLTIQRTQQEDSAVYLCASSLSRNQETQYFGPGTRLLVL.

The gene calls are TRBV4-1 and TRBJ1-1; the D is unclear. The germline CDR1 and CDR2 sequences are MGHRA and YSYEKL. The CDR3 is 19 amino acids. Trimming pared 0 bases from V and 7 bases from J, leaving 27 bases between. CDR3 loop: CASSQDPSRVASGSFEAFF. The CDR3 DNA is TGCGCCAGCAGCCAAGACCCTTCTAGGGTGGCTAGCGGGAGCTTTGAAGCTTTCTTT.

The chain employs TRBV9 and TRBJ2-5; 7 positions agree with TRBD1. After removal of 2 bases from V and 2 bases from J, the junction contained 9 bases not matched to a gene. The CDR3 spans 16 residues. Per the germline V gene, CDR1 is SGDLS and CDR2 is YYNGEE. The CDR3 DNA reads as TGTGCCAGCAGCGTCCTCGGGACAGCGATACAAGAGACCCAGTACTTC. It codes for CASSVLGTAIQETQYF.

This clone has just a few counts. The rearrangement uses TRBV7-9 and TRBJ1-2, with 7 bases fitting TRBD1. The V gene's germline CDR1 is SEHNR and CDR2 FQNEAQ (reference sequence). The CDR3 runs to 15 residues. Unmatched junction bases numbered 10, after V lost 8 bases and J lost 1 base. The CDR3 nucleotides are TGTGCCAGCGGTCGACGGGACAGCCTTAACTATGGCTACACCTTC. It is translated as CASGRRDSLNYGYTF.

This clone turned up a few times. DNA of the CDR3: TGTGCCAGTAGTATACAGGGGACGGGCGAGACCCAGTACTTC. Translating gives CASSIQGTGETQYF. The V and J genes are TRBV19 and TRBJ2-5; tentative D call: TRBD1 (6 bases). The V gene lost 2 bases and the J gene lost 5 bases, with 12 bases spanning the gap. This CDR3 is 14 amino acids long. The germline CDR1 and CDR2 sequences are LNHDA and SQIVND (reference sequence). Full variable domain (rest looked up from reference TRBV19 and TRBJ2-5): DGGITQSPKYLFRKEGQNVTLSCEQNLNHDAMYWYRQDPGQGLRLIYYSQIVNDFQKGDIAEGYSVSREKKESFPLTVTSAQKNPTAFYLCASSIQGTGETQYFGPGTRLLVL.

V gene TRBV10-3 combines with J gene TRBJ1-2, with D possibly TRBD1 on 5 matching bases. The CDR3 loop spans 13 amino acids. Trimming took 6 bases from V and 7 from J, leaving 15 bases between them. Per the germline V gene, CDR1 is ENHRY and CDR2 is SYGVKD. The CDR3 DNA is TGTGCCATCAGGGACCCAGGGATCAGTGGCTACACCTTC. Translating it yields CAIRDPGISGYTF.

The J gene is TRBJ1-1, the V gene TRBV2, with 7 bases aligning to TRBD1. The CDR3 has 15 residues. Germline CDR1 SNHLY, CDR2 FYNNEI. J was trimmed by 5 bases and V by 5 bases; bases with no gene match: 11. The CDR3 region is CASSPTGSRGTEAFF. CDR3 bases: TGTGCCAGCAGTCCGACAGGGTCTAGGGGAACTGAAGCTTTCTTT.

This clone was seen a few times. This chain uses TRBV6-6 with TRBJ2-2; TRBD1 matches at 10 bases. The CDR3 contains 14 residues. The ends lost 2 bases at V and 6 bases at J; junction bases unmatched: 0. Germline CDR1 is MNHNY and CDR2 is SVGAGI (reference sequence). The CDR3, as DNA: TGTGCCAGCAGTTACGGGACAGGGGCCGGGGAGCTGTTTTTT. Amino acid sequence: CASSYGTGAGELFF.

The chain joins TRBV5-4 to TRBJ1-2; 9 bases align to TRBD1. CDR1 and CDR2 (germline): SGHNT, YYREEE (reference sequence). V shed 4 bases, J shed 3 bases, and the junction held 4 bases outside the gene matches. This CDR3 has 14 amino acids. The DNA of the CDR3 is TGTGCCAGCAGCCGGACAGGGGTGGACTATGGCTACACCTTC. Its translation: CASSRTGVDYGYTF.

The chain joins TRBV4-1 to TRBJ1-4; D might be TRBD1 (5 bases). V lost 0 bases to trimming and J lost 2 bases, with 16 bases between them. CDR3 length equals 18 residues. From germline, CDR1 is MGHRA and CDR2 YSYEKL. CDR3 DNA sequence: TGCGCCAGCAGCCAAGAACGCGCCGGACAACTGACTAATGAAAAACTGTTTTTT. Encoded protein: CASSQERAGQLTNEKLFF.

V is TRBV5-1 and J is TRBJ2-5, with TRBD1 as a possible D gene (5 bases). Germline loops: CDR1 SGHRS, CDR2 YFSETQ. V shed 3 bases and J shed 7 bases, with 19 bases lying between them. The CDR3 is made up of 15 amino acids. The CDR3 sequence: CASSSPAGAEGTQYF. The CDR3 DNA is TGCGCCAGCAGCTCCCCGGCTGGGGCAGAAGGGACCCAGTACTTC.

Concerning this clone itself: Just one base apart from a much larger clone, this may be a read error. The chain has TRBV24-1 and TRBJ2-2, with D perhaps TRBD1 (7 bases). Germline loops: CDR1 KGHDR, CDR2 SFDVKD. This CDR3 is 17 amino acids long. V dropped 7 bases and J dropped 0 bases, with 17 bases sitting between them. CDR3 nucleotide sequence: TGTGCCACCAGGAAGGCAGGAGGGGGCTCGAACACCGGGGAGCTGTTTTTT. It is translated as CATRKAGGGSNTGELFF.